These T cell receptor beta chains were read from a single sample in a study of T cell responses to AZD1222 COVID-19 vaccine. The assay was immunoSEQ multiplex PCR, and TCRdb's table has in-frame clones only and misses some. The sample carries approximately 110,000 clones, 70% to 90% recorded once. The sequences come from peripheral blood, collected 28 days after the second AZD1222 dose. All receptors come from an adult who received the AZD1222 COVID-19 vaccine. The CDR3 runs from the conserved cysteine through the conserved F or W. D genes are given only for firm matches. Clone size is shown for a subset of rows, as once, few, many or a class of expanded clone.

v_call,clone_size,j_call,d_call,cdr3_aa,cdr3_nt
TRBV3-1/TRBV3-2,.,TRBJ1-2,.,CASSLTWTENGYTF,TGTGCCAGCAGCCTAACTTGGACAGAGAATGGCTACACCTTC
TRBV6-1,.,TRBJ2-5,.,CASSYVAETQYF,TGTGCCAGCAGTTATGTGGCAGAGACCCAGTACTTC
TRBV9,.,TRBJ1-2,TRBD1,CASSAGTGGEAYGYTF,TGTGCCAGCAGCGCGGGGACAGGGGGCGAGGCCTATGGCTACACCTTC
TRBV5-1,few,TRBJ1-1,.,CASSDGGTEAFF,TGCGCCAGCAGCGATGGGGGCACTGAAGCTTTCTTT
TRBV19,.,TRBJ1-2,TRBD1,CASSTQGDYGYTF,TGTGCCAGTAGTACACAGGGGGACTATGGCTACACCTTC
TRBV29-1,.,TRBJ2-7,.,CSVEGSGTLAYEQYF,TGCAGCGTTGAAGGTTCCGGGACGCTAGCCTACGAGCAGTACTTC
TRBV6-1,.,TRBJ1-6,TRBD1,CASSRTGNGPSPLHF,TGTGCCAGCAGTCGGACAGGGAATGGCCCATCACCCCTCCACTTT
TRBV28,.,TRBJ1-2,.,CASSPQGYGYTF,TGTGCCAGCAGTCCCCAGGGCTATGGCTACACCTTC
TRBV7-7,.,TRBJ1-4,.,CASSLQQGEKLFF,TGTGCCAGCAGCTTACAGCAAGGGGAAAAACTGTTTTTT
TRBV5-1,.,TRBJ1-5,.,CASSWGGTESNQPQHF,TGCGCCAGCAGCTGGGGCGGGACCGAAAGCAATCAGCCCCAGCATTTT
TRBV10-3,.,TRBJ1-2,.,CAASPDRNYGYTF,TGTGCCGCAAGCCCGGACAGAAACTATGGCTACACCTTC
TRBV27,.,TRBJ2-1,.,CASSLSGFYNEQFF,TGTGCCAGCAGTTTATCGGGATTTTACAATGAGCAGTTCTTC
TRBV4-2,.,TRBJ1-1,.,CASSQDVRGLNTEAFF,TGTGCCAGCAGCCAAGATGTGCGGGGGTTAAACACTGAAGCTTTCTTT
TRBV18,.,TRBJ2-1,TRBD1,CASSPPQGSYNEQFF,TGTGCCAGCTCACCACCACAGGGGTCCTACAATGAGCAGTTCTTC
TRBV7-6,.,TRBJ1-3,.,CASSLTGTSSGNTIYF,TGTGCCAGCAGCCTAACCGGGACATCCTCTGGAAACACCATATATTTT
TRBV4-2,.,TRBJ2-7,.,CASSPSQGSSSYEQYF,TGTGCCAGCAGCCCCTCCCAGGGGTCGAGCTCCTACGAGCAGTACTTC
TRBV5-6,.,TRBJ1-2,.,CASSLGNYGYTF,TGTGCCAGCAGCCTAGGGAACTATGGCTACACCTTC
TRBV29-1,once,TRBJ1-1,TRBD1,CSVEGVTGGTMNTEAFF,TGCAGCGTTGAAGGCGTGACAGGGGGGACCATGAACACTGAAGCTTTCTTT
TRBV10-2,.,TRBJ1-1,.,CASSGDSGRDEAFF,TGCGCCAGCAGTGGGGACTCAGGAAGGGATGAAGCTTTCTTT
TRBV3-1/TRBV3-2,once,TRBJ2-2,TRBD2,CASTQRGGAGELFF,TGTGCCAGCACCCAGCGGGGGGGCGCCGGGGAGCTGTTTTTT
TRBV2,.,TRBJ1-5,.,CASSERQGRYQPQHF,TGTGCCAGCAGTGAAAGGCAGGGAAGGTATCAGCCCCAGCATTTT
TRBV10-3,once,TRBJ2-7,.,CAISESRTGEQYF,TGTGCCATCAGTGAGTCCAGGACGGGGGAGCAGTACTTC
TRBV4-3,.,TRBJ2-7,.,CASSQRQGNYEQYF,TGCGCCAGCAGCCAACGGCAGGGAAACTACGAGCAGTACTTC
TRBV10-1,.,TRBJ2-7,.,CASSEGPASHEQYF,TGCGCCAGCAGTGAGGGGCCTGCTAGCCACGAGCAGTACTTC
TRBV5-1,.,TRBJ1-4,TRBD1,CASRGQGNEKLFF,TGCGCCAGCCGCGGACAGGGAAATGAAAAACTGTTTTTT
TRBV27,.,TRBJ1-2,.,CASSLSAARGWYGYTF,TGTGCCAGCAGTTTATCAGCCGCCCGGGGGTGGTATGGCTACACCTTC
TRBV5-1,.,TRBJ1-1,TRBD1,CASRSGQGNTEAFF,TGCGCCAGCAGATCCGGACAGGGGAACACTGAAGCTTTCTTT
TRBV27,once,TRBJ1-6,.,CASSFGGVGNSPLHF,TGTGCCAGCAGTTTTGGGGGTGTTGGTAATTCACCCCTCCACTTT
TRBV7-2,.,TRBJ1-2,TRBD1,CASSLAQGQDGYTF,TGTGCCAGCAGCTTAGCACAGGGACAGGATGGCTACACCTTC
TRBV18,.,TRBJ1-4,.,CASSPRLTDEKLFF,TGTGCCAGCTCCCCCCGCCTGACGGATGAAAAACTGTTTTTT
TRBV28,.,TRBJ1-1,.,CASSLAQLNTEAFF,TGTGCCAGCAGTTTGGCGCAGTTGAACACTGAAGCTTTCTTT
TRBV6-4,.,TRBJ1-5,.,CASSDSWSGNQPQHF,TGTGCCAGCAGTGACTCGTGGTCGGGCAATCAGCCCCAGCATTTT
TRBV3-1/TRBV3-2,.,TRBJ1-1,.,CASSHPSHPNTEAFF,TGTGCCAGCAGCCACCCTTCTCACCCCAACACTGAAGCTTTCTTT
TRBV7-2,.,TRBJ2-5,TRBD2,CASSLVASGAETQYF,TGTGCCAGCAGCTTAGTTGCTAGCGGGGCAGAGACCCAGTACTTC
TRBV6-5,.,TRBJ1-4,.,CAIPEGSLNEKLFF,TGTGCCATTCCCGAGGGTAGTCTTAATGAAAAACTGTTTTTT
TRBV5-5,.,TRBJ1-2,TRBD1,CASSLATGVRSGYTF,TGTGCCAGCAGCTTGGCGACAGGGGTGAGGAGTGGCTACACCTTC
TRBV24-1,.,TRBJ2-3,.,CATSDIWRGPAQYF,TGTGCCACCAGTGATATTTGGAGGGGGCCCGCGCAGTATTTT
TRBV19,.,TRBJ1-5,TRBD1,CASSKKSPTGDGNQPQHF,TGTGCCAGTAGTAAAAAATCCCCGACAGGGGATGGCAATCAGCCCCAGCATTTT
TRBV18,.,TRBJ2-2,TRBD1,CASSPNRDSTGELFF,TGTGCCAGCTCACCAAACCGGGACAGCACCGGGGAGCTGTTTTTT
TRBV6-5,.,TRBJ2-7,.,CASSYGERQGIYEQYF,TGTGCCAGCAGTTACGGAGAACGGCAGGGAATTTACGAGCAGTACTTC
TRBV6-4,.,TRBJ2-1,TRBD1,CASSVQVGQGSEQFF,TGTGCCAGCAGTGTCCAGGTCGGACAGGGGAGTGAGCAGTTCTTC
TRBV10-2,.,TRBJ2-3,TRBD1,CASSQTGITDTQYF,TGCGCCAGCAGCCAGACAGGGATAACAGATACGCAGTATTTT
TRBV28,.,TRBJ1-1,.,CASSLWAENTEAFF,TGTGCCAGCAGTTTATGGGCCGAGAACACTGAAGCTTTCTTT
TRBV11-3,.,TRBJ2-3,TRBD2,CASSLGSGGFTDTQYF,TGTGCCAGCAGCTTAGGCAGCGGGGGGTTCACAGATACGCAGTATTTT
TRBV7-8,.,TRBJ2-1,TRBD1,CASSPGTGPGNEQFF,TGTGCCAGCAGCCCCGGGACAGGACCGGGCAATGAGCAGTTCTTC
TRBV7-8,few,TRBJ1-4,TRBD1,CASSPNTGATNEKLFF,TGTGCCAGCAGCCCAAATACAGGGGCAACTAATGAAAAACTGTTTTTT
TRBV7-3,once,TRBJ2-3,.,CASSNYLTDTQYF,TGTGCCAGCAGCAACTATCTCACAGATACGCAGTATTTT
TRBV18,.,TRBJ1-5,.,CASSPGRDQPQHF,TGTGCCAGCTCACCAGGGCGGGATCAGCCCCAGCATTTT
TRBV2,.,TRBJ1-1,.,CASLPSGGKAFF,TGTGCCAGTCTACCTTCGGGGGGGAAAGCTTTCTTT
TRBV18,.,TRBJ2-2,TRBD2,CASSPRTSGNTGELFF,TGTGCCAGCTCACCTCGGACTAGCGGAAACACCGGGGAGCTGTTTTTT
TRBV7-9,.,TRBJ1-2,.,CASSPKSPGRNYGYTF,TGTGCCAGCAGCCCGAAATCGCCAGGGAGAAACTATGGCTACACCTTC
TRBV11-3,.,TRBJ2-1,TRBD2,CASSLEGGEYNEQFF,TGTGCCAGCAGCTTAGAGGGGGGGGAATACAATGAGCAGTTCTTC
TRBV20-1,.,TRBJ2-5,.,CSASRGLWETQYF,TGCAGTGCTAGTCGGGGGCTCTGGGAGACCCAGTACTTC
TRBV4-2,.,TRBJ1-2,.,CATQNGDGYGYTF,TGTGCCACCCAAAACGGGGATGGCTATGGCTACACCTTC